This is a list of T cell receptor beta chains from one sample in a study of cytomegalovirus exposure and HLA in healthy donors. Using immunoSEQ multiplex PCR, the repertoire was profiled, and TCRdb retains in-frame clones only, with some absent. The sample records roughly 140,000 clones, roughly 80% being singletons. Sequenced: PBMCs. Receptor source: a man in his forties in good health and CMV-seropositive. Each CDR3 is given with its conserved first and last residue. The D gene is left open where the match is weak. Clone size is stated in some rows and not others, as once, few, many or a class when expanded.

-,TRBJ1-1,11,TRBV19,-,CASSYKSEAFF,TGTGCCAGTAGTTACAAATCCGAAGCTTTCTTT
-,TRBJ2-2,14,TRBV6-5,-,CASSYRTEVGELFF,TGTGCCAGCAGTTACAGGACGGAGGTTGGGGAGCTGTTTTTT
-,TRBJ1-1,15,TRBV30,-,CAWTPGGHLNTEAFF,TGTGCCTGGACACCTGGGGGACACCTTAACACTGAAGCTTTCTTT
-,TRBJ1-5,14,TRBV14,-,CASSHRGSNQPQHF,TGTGCCAGCAGCCACCGGGGAAGCAATCAGCCCCAGCATTTT
-,TRBJ1-5,15,TRBV18,TRBD1,CASSPQPGQEQPQHF,TGTGCCAGCTCACCACAGCCGGGACAGGAGCAGCCCCAGCATTTT
once,TRBJ1-1,13,TRBV29-1,-,CSVTGNSNTEAFF,TGCAGCGTTACAGGGAATAGTAACACTGAAGCTTTCTTT
-,TRBJ1-5,14,TRBV7-9,-,CSSSLDSPGQPQHF,TGTTCCAGCAGCTTGGACAGCCCAGGGCAGCCCCAGCATTTT
-,TRBJ1-5,12,TRBV18,-,CASSPPNQPQHF,TGTGCCAGCTCACCCCCGAATCAGCCCCAGCATTTT
-,TRBJ2-7,15,TRBV12-5,TRBD2,CASGPGGRLDYEQYF,TGTGCTAGTGGCCCGGGAGGGCGACTCGACTACGAGCAGTACTTC
few,TRBJ2-7,14,TRBV29-1,-,CSVEGGQGNYEQYF,TGCAGCGTTGAAGGGGGGCAGGGGAACTACGAGCAGTACTTC
-,TRBJ2-3,15,TRBV2,-,CASKGAGHRTDTQYF,TGTGCCAGCAAAGGAGCGGGACACCGCACAGATACGCAGTATTTT
-,TRBJ1-5,15,TRBV7-2,TRBD1,CASSPNRGGDQPQHF,TGTGCCAGCAGCCCCAACAGGGGGGGGGATCAGCCCCAGCATTTT
-,TRBJ1-5,13,TRBV2,-,CASLRQVNQPQHF,TGTGCCAGCCTTCGACAGGTCAATCAGCCCCAGCATTTT
-,TRBJ2-2,17,TRBV11-2,TRBD2,CASSSLPGLAGDGELFF,TGTGCCAGCAGCTCCTTACCGGGACTAGCGGGAGACGGGGAGCTGTTTTTT
-,TRBJ1-1,14,TRBV9,-,CASSAQVMNTEAFF,TGTGCCAGCAGCGCGCAGGTGATGAACACTGAAGCTTTCTTT
-,TRBJ2-7,16,TRBV4-2,-,CASSQEVAVTSYEQYF,TGTGCCAGCAGCCAAGAGGTAGCGGTGACATCCTACGAGCAGTACTTC
once,TRBJ2-7,16,TRBV2,-,CASRTGGTASSYEQYF,TGTGCCAGCAGGACCGGAGGGACAGCGAGCTCCTACGAGCAGTACTTC
-,TRBJ1-4,16,TRBV29-1,TRBD1,CSVTRTGSLGAEKLFF,TGCAGCGTGACGAGGACAGGGTCTCTGGGAGCTGAAAAACTGTTTTTT
-,TRBJ1-1,16,TRBV5-1,-,CASSLIRGGMNTEAFF,TGCGCCAGCAGCTTGATAAGGGGCGGCATGAACACTGAAGCTTTCTTT
-,TRBJ1-5,14,TRBV5-5,TRBD1,CASSRTGDTQPQHF,TGTGCCAGCAGCCGTACAGGGGACACTCAGCCCCAGCATTTT
-,TRBJ2-3,14,TRBV19,-,CASKVGTSTDTQYF,TGTGCCAGTAAGGTGGGCACTAGCACAGATACGCAGTATTTT
-,TRBJ2-7,16,TRBV15,-,CATSRGEEWGSYEQYF,TGTGCCACCAGCAGAGGGGAGGAATGGGGTTCCTACGAGCAGTACTTC
-,TRBJ1-1,17,TRBV5-4,-,CASSLARDVDMNTEAFF,TGTGCCAGCAGCTTGGCCCGAGACGTAGACATGAACACTGAAGCTTTCTTT
-,TRBJ1-1,13,TRBV18,-,CASSATVNTEAFF,TGTGCCAGCTCAGCTACGGTGAACACTGAAGCTTTCTTT
-,TRBJ2-7,14,TRBV7-9,TRBD1,CSSSLGTGFYEQYF,TGTTCCAGCAGCTTAGGGACAGGGTTCTACGAGCAGTACTTC
-,TRBJ1-2,13,TRBV19,-,CASAHGGDYGHTF,TGTGCCAGTGCCCATGGCGGGGACTATGGCCACACCTTC
few,TRBJ1-1,15,TRBV6-5,TRBD1,CASNYRGNKNTEAFF,TGTGCCAGCAACTACAGGGGTAATAAGAACACTGAAGCTTTCTTT
medium-sized,TRBJ2-7,11,TRBV20-1,-,CSARFRSEQYF,TGCAGTGCTAGATTTCGTAGCGAGCAGTACTTC
-,TRBJ2-2,16,TRBV4-1,TRBD1,CASSQERTGGTGELFF,TGCGCCAGCAGCCAAGAGCGGACAGGGGGGACCGGGGAGCTGTTTTTT
-,TRBJ1-2,12,TRBV5-1,-,CASSATDYGYTF,TGCGCCAGCAGCGCTACAGATTATGGCTACACCTTC
-,TRBJ1-5,15,TRBV4-2,-,CASSYNSLSNQPQHF,TGTGCCAGCAGCTATAACTCCCTTAGCAATCAGCCCCAGCATTTT
-,TRBJ1-1,14,TRBV6-5,TRBD1,CASSTLDRGAEAFF,TGTGCCAGCAGTACCCTGGACAGGGGAGCTGAAGCTTTCTTT
-,TRBJ2-6,15,TRBV6-6,-,CASSYFVPGANVLTF,TGTGCCAGCAGTTACTTCGTCCCTGGGGCCAACGTCCTGACTTTC
-,TRBJ2-5,15,TRBV6-5,TRBD2,CASSYGTSGQETQYF,TGTGCCAGCAGTTACGGGACTAGCGGCCAGGAGACCCAGTACTTC
-,TRBJ2-7,13,TRBV9,TRBD1,CASSTGDRYEQYF,TGTGCCAGCAGCACAGGGGATCGGTACGAGCAGTACTTC
-,TRBJ1-1,11,TRBV30,TRBD1,CAWSRTGRRLF,TGTGCCTGGAGTAGGACAGGGCGTCGGCTCTTT
-,TRBJ1-1,12,TRBV5-6,-,CASSLDLNGAFF,TGTGCCAGCAGCTTGGACCTGAACGGGGCTTTCTTT
-,TRBJ1-2,12,TRBV30,TRBD1,CASTTGDYGYTF,TGTGCCTCTACGACAGGGGACTATGGCTACACCTTC
-,TRBJ2-1,17,TRBV7-6,TRBD2,CASSSGLAGGLLGEQFF,TGTGCCAGCAGCTCGGGACTAGCGGGAGGTCTTCTCGGTGAGCAGTTCTTC
-,TRBJ1-5,13,TRBV7-9,-,CASSGGSNQPQHF,TGTGCCAGCAGCGGCGGTAGCAATCAGCCCCAGCATTTT
few,TRBJ1-5,15,TRBV19,-,CASSSSDRPHQPQHF,TGTGCCAGTAGTTCCTCCGACAGGCCCCATCAGCCCCAGCATTTT
once,TRBJ2-7,14,TRBV18,TRBD1,CASSPTGGEYEQYF,TGTGCCAGCTCACCAACAGGGGGCGAATACGAGCAGTACTTC
-,TRBJ1-3,13,TRBV29-1,TRBD1,CSVLTGAGNTIYF,TGCAGCGTTTTAACAGGGGCCGGAAACACCATATATTTT
-,TRBJ1-2,13,TRBV7-6,-,CASSFNGIDGYTF,TGTGCCAGCAGCTTTAACGGGATCGATGGCTACACCTTC
-,TRBJ2-3,12,TRBV6-5,-,CASSGGTDTQYF,TGTGCCAGCAGCGGAGGCACAGATACGCAGTATTTT
-,TRBJ2-7,13,TRBV5-1,-,CASSLEQHYEQYF,TGCGCCAGCAGCTTGGAACAGCACTACGAGCAGTACTTC
-,TRBJ1-4,12,TRBV29-1,-,CSAQTGNEKLFF,TGCAGCGCTCAGACTGGCAATGAAAAACTGTTTTTT